This is a list of T cell receptor beta chains from one sample in a study of sequential checkpoint blockade in melanoma. The method was immunoSEQ multiplex PCR; TCRdb's version includes in-frame clones alone and lacks a portion of them. The repertoire includes approximately 10,000 clones, roughly 83% of them detected once, and around half sits in the top ten. The starting material was CD8+ T cells sorted from blood (inferred from file names), obtained from a patient given nivolumab and ipilimumab in sequence. All receptors derive from a human donor with melanoma. The CDR3 runs from the conserved cysteine through the conserved F or W. The D gene is left open where the match is weak. Size is stated for part of the rows, as once, few or many counts, or as a class when the clone is expanded.

d_call	j_call	v_call	clone_size	cdr3_nt	cdr3_aa
.	TRBJ1-2	TRBV9	.	TGTGCCAGCAGGTCGGGGAGTCTAGTCTATGGCTACACCTTC	CASRSGSLVYGYTF
.	TRBJ1-4	TRBV4-3	.	TGCGCCAGCAGCCAAGCCCTGGGAGGGTCTAATGAAAAACTGTTTTTT	CASSQALGGSNEKLFF
.	TRBJ1-3	TRBV9	.	TGTGCCAGCGGGCCGGGGGACCGCATATATTTT	CASGPGDRIYF
.	TRBJ1-2	TRBV29-1	.	TGCAGCGCGTGGGGGGGGAACTATGGCTACACCTTC	CSAWGGNYGYTF
.	TRBJ2-5	TRBV9	.	TGTGCCAGCAGCGTAGGCACGTCAGGGAAACAAGAGACCCAGTACTTC	CASSVGTSGKQETQYF
.	TRBJ1-2	TRBV29-1	.	TGCAGCGTTGATCCAACTAACTATGGCTACACCTTC	CSVDPTNYGYTF
TRBD1	TRBJ2-7	TRBV19	few	TGTGCCAGTAGTATCGCGGCAGGGGGCTACGAGCAGTACTTC	CASSIAAGGYEQYF
.	TRBJ2-7	TRBV5-1	.	TGCGCCAGCAGCTTGGAAGATCCTATGAGAGCCTACGAGCAGTACTTC	CASSLEDPMRAYEQYF
TRBD2	TRBJ2-7	TRBV7-2	.	TGTGCCAGCAGCTCCCCAAGGGACGGGGGGACTCCCTACGAGCAGTACTTC	CASSSPRDGGTPYEQYF
.	TRBJ2-5	TRBV29-1	.	TGCAGCGTTGAGAGGGTGACGACCCAGTACTTC	CSVERVTTQYF
.	TRBJ1-3	TRBV5-1	medium-sized	TGCGCCAGCAGCTTCTGGCCCGGGAGCTCTGGAAACACCATATATTTT	CASSFWPGSSGNTIYF
.	TRBJ2-7	TRBV7-9	.	TGTGCCAGCAGCACCAGCCAGGGCTCCGAGCAGTACTTC	CASSTSQGSEQYF
.	TRBJ1-1	TRBV4-1	.	TGCGCCAGCAGCCAAGGGCAGACTGAAGCTTTCTTT	CASSQGQTEAFF
TRBD1	TRBJ1-2	TRBV14	few	TGTGCCAGCAGGCCCGGGACAGCCTATGGCTACACCTTC	CASRPGTAYGYTF
TRBD2	TRBJ2-5	TRBV4-3	.	TGCGCCAGCAGCCAAGAGCGGGGGGGCCAAGAGACCCAGTACTTC	CASSQERGGQETQYF
.	TRBJ1-4	TRBV5-8	.	TGCGCCAGCAGCCAAGATCGGGGGGAAAAACTGTTTTTT	CASSQDRGEKLFF
.	TRBJ2-7	TRBV7-8	.	TGTGCCAGCAGCCTAGCCATCAGCGGTGGCACCTACGAGCAGTACTTC	CASSLAISGGTYEQYF
TRBD2	TRBJ2-7	TRBV7-2	.	TGTGCCAGCAGCTTAAGCGGGAGCTCCTACGAGCAGTACTTC	CASSLSGSSYEQYF
.	TRBJ1-1	TRBV7-9	few	TGTGCCAGCAGCGATCAACCAGACTATAGGACCGCGAACACTGAAGCTTTCTTT	CASSDQPDYRTANTEAFF
.	TRBJ1-2	TRBV10-3	.	TGTGCCATCAGTGAAGCGTTAGTAATTGGCTACACCTTC	CAISEALVIGYTF
.	TRBJ2-2	TRBV5-6	.	TGTGCCAGCAGCTTGTTTAGCCCCGCAAGCCCCGGGGAGCTGTTTTTT	CASSLFSPASPGELFF
.	TRBJ1-1	TRBV29-1	.	TGCAGCGCCCTAGGAGCTTTGAACACTGAAGCTTTCTTT	CSALGALNTEAFF
.	TRBJ1-2	TRBV19	.	TGTGCCAGTAGTAGGGGGGGCCCGGATGGCTACACCTTC	CASSRGGPDGYTF
TRBD2	TRBJ2-3	TRBV28	.	TGTGCCAGCAGTTTAAGCGGGGGGGTAACAGATACGCAGTATTTT	CASSLSGGVTDTQYF
.	TRBJ1-1	TRBV29-1	.	TGCAGCGTTGAAGTTACTTATCTAGAAGCTTTCTTT	CSVEVTYLEAFF
.	TRBJ1-6	TRBV6-1	.	TGTGCCAGCAGTGATTATACAGCCTATAATTCACCCCTCCACTTT	CASSDYTAYNSPLHF
TRBD1	TRBJ2-7	TRBV5-1	.	TGCGCCAGCAGCAAGACAGGGTTCCTTCGGGACGAGCAGTACTTC	CASSKTGFLRDEQYF
TRBD1	TRBJ2-5	TRBV27	.	TGTGCCAGCAGTTCGGGACAGGGGGAGACCCAGTACTTC	CASSSGQGETQYF
TRBD1	TRBJ2-2	TRBV27	once	TGTGCCAGCAGTGTAATCGGGACAGGGGGACGCACCGGGGAGCTGTTTTTT	CASSVIGTGGRTGELFF
.	TRBJ1-5	TRBV7-2	.	TGTGCCAGCAGCTCAAGCGGGACGGAGTGGGGTCAGCCCCAGCATTTT	CASSSSGTEWGQPQHF
.	TRBJ1-2	TRBV5-6	.	TGTGCCAGCAGCTTGGCGTGGCGGATTAACTATGGCTACACCTTC	CASSLAWRINYGYTF
.	TRBJ2-7	TRBV7-9	once	TGTGCCAGCAGCTTAGTGACAGTGGGGTCCTACGAGCAGTACTTC	CASSLVTVGSYEQYF
TRBD1	TRBJ2-4	TRBV2	.	TGTGCCAGCAATATGAGACAGGGGCGGGACAAAAACATTCAGTACTTC	CASNMRQGRDKNIQYF
.	TRBJ1-4	TRBV5-8	.	TGTGCCAGCAGGAGTTTCAAGACAACTAATGAAAAACTGTTTTTT	CASRSFKTTNEKLFF
.	TRBJ2-7	TRBV30	.	TGTGCCTGGAGTGTACTAGGCGGTGGTGAGCAGTACTTC	CAWSVLGGGEQYF
TRBD1	TRBJ1-1	TRBV2	.	TGTGCCAGCAGTGAATTTACCGGGACAGACCTTTGGGTCAACACTGAAGCTTTCTTT	CASSEFTGTDLWVNTEAFF
TRBD1	TRBJ2-6	TRBV5-1	.	TGCGCCAGTATGGACAGGGGAAGTGGGGCCAACGTCCTGACTTTC	CASMDRGSGANVLTF
.	TRBJ2-7	TRBV5-5	.	TGTGCCAGCAGCTTGCTCGTGAGTTACGAGCAGTACTTC	CASSLLVSYEQYF
.	TRBJ1-1	TRBV7-9	.	TGTGCCAGCAGCTTAAGCAGGAGGGACACTGAAGCTTTCTTT	CASSLSRRDTEAFF
.	TRBJ1-2	TRBV2	.	TGTGCCAGCAGTGAACATACGACAGACCTACGGTATGGCTACACCTTC	CASSEHTTDLRYGYTF
TRBD2	TRBJ2-1	TRBV7-2	.	TGTGCCAGCAGCTTATTTTTTGGGACTAGCAGCGACAATGAGCAGTTCTTC	CASSLFFGTSSDNEQFF
TRBD1	TRBJ2-2	TRBV7-9	.	TGTGCCAGCAGCACCCGGGACAGGACGAAAACCACCGGGGAGCTGTTTTTT	CASSTRDRTKTTGELFF
.	TRBJ2-3	TRBV4-2	few	TGTGCCAGCAGCCAAGAGAGGGGGGGCGCCCCCGATACGCAGTATTTT	CASSQERGGAPDTQYF
TRBD2	TRBJ2-1	TRBV25-1	.	TGTGCCAGCAGTGAATTGGAGCTTCGGGGGGGTGGCTACAATGAGCAGTTCTTC	CASSELELRGGGYNEQFF
TRBD1	TRBJ1-6	TRBV5-8	few	TGTGCCAGCAGCCAAGATGAGACAGGGTGGGCACCCCTCCACTTT	CASSQDETGWAPLHF
TRBD2	TRBJ2-3	TRBV5-1	.	TGCGCCAGCAGCTTGGAGCGGGGAAACACAGATACGCAGTATTTT	CASSLERGNTDTQYF
TRBD1	TRBJ1-3	TRBV5-6	.	TGTGCCAGCACCCCGGGACAGAGCTCTGGAAACACCATATATTTT	CASTPGQSSGNTIYF
.	TRBJ1-5	TRBV7-8	.	TGTGCCAGCAGCTTATCAGCAGGGTGGGATCAGCCCCAGCATTTT	CASSLSAGWDQPQHF
TRBD2	TRBJ2-3	TRBV7-8	.	TGTGCCAGCAGCTTACTAGCGGGGGGGATTCGGGATACGCAGTATTTT	CASSLLAGGIRDTQYF
TRBD1	TRBJ2-7	TRBV19	.	TGTGCCAGTAGTGCAGGATGGACAGGTATACTCTACGAGCAGTACTTC	CASSAGWTGILYEQYF